A selection of T cell receptor beta chains follows, all from one sample in a study of T cell responses to AZD1222 COVID-19 vaccine. Using immunoSEQ multiplex PCR, the repertoire was profiled, and TCRdb retains in-frame clones only, with some absent. The sample holds about 180,000 clones, around 90% seen once. Source: peripheral blood, taken on day 0 of AZD1222 vaccination. These receptors were collected from an adult in good health. Both conserved end residues are part of each CDR3. Each record gives: J gene, D gene, clone size, V gene, CDR3 protein, CDR3 DNA. D genes are given only for firm matches. A row's size may be missing; if present it is once, few, many or a size class.

j_gene: TRBJ2-7
d_gene: TRBD1
abundance: NA
v_gene: TRBV7-2
CDR3aa: CASSLAGTGSVEQYF
CDR3nt: TGTGCCAGCAGCTTAGCCGGGACAGGGTCCGTCGAGCAGTACTTC

j_gene: TRBJ1-5
d_gene: NA
abundance: NA
v_gene: TRBV5-8
CDR3aa: CASSKFQRTVNQPQHF
CDR3nt: TGTGCCAGCAGCAAGTTTCAGAGGACAGTCAATCAGCCCCAGCATTTT

j_gene: TRBJ1-2
d_gene: NA
abundance: NA
v_gene: TRBV5-4
CDR3aa: CASRSPGEPYGYTF
CDR3nt: TGTGCCAGCAGGTCACCAGGGGAACCCTATGGCTACACCTTC

j_gene: TRBJ2-5
d_gene: NA
abundance: NA
v_gene: TRBV7-8
CDR3aa: CASSLASSQETQYF
CDR3nt: TGTGCCAGCAGCTTAGCCTCTTCCCAAGAGACCCAGTACTTC

j_gene: TRBJ2-1
d_gene: NA
abundance: NA
v_gene: TRBV11-3
CDR3aa: CASSLGDTYNEQFF
CDR3nt: TGTGCCAGCAGCTTAGGTGATACCTACAATGAGCAGTTCTTC

j_gene: TRBJ1-2
d_gene: NA
abundance: NA
v_gene: TRBV28
CDR3aa: CASSSRGAGNYGYTF
CDR3nt: TGTGCCAGCAGTTCTCGGGGGGCAGGGAATTATGGCTACACCTTC

j_gene: TRBJ2-7
d_gene: TRBD1
abundance: NA
v_gene: TRBV7-8
CDR3aa: CASSFISGTGYEQYF
CDR3nt: TGTGCCAGCAGCTTCATTTCCGGGACAGGCTACGAGCAGTACTTC

j_gene: TRBJ1-6
d_gene: NA
abundance: NA
v_gene: TRBV5-1
CDR3aa: CASSLLGQGGPLHF
CDR3nt: TGCGCCAGCAGCTTGCTGGGTCAGGGCGGACCCCTCCACTTT

j_gene: TRBJ1-2
d_gene: NA
abundance: NA
v_gene: TRBV12-3/TRBV12-4
CDR3aa: CASSPGRAGYTF
CDR3nt: TGTGCCAGCAGCCCGGGCAGGGCTGGCTACACCTTC

j_gene: TRBJ1-5
d_gene: NA
abundance: NA
v_gene: TRBV7-9
CDR3aa: CASSFSQGAQPQHF
CDR3nt: TGTGCCAGCAGCTTTTCACAGGGTGCCCAGCCCCAGCATTTT

j_gene: TRBJ2-7
d_gene: NA
abundance: NA
v_gene: TRBV3-1/TRBV3-2
CDR3aa: CASSLSSRPSYEQYF
CDR3nt: TGTGCCAGCAGCCTATCTAGTCGTCCCTCCTACGAGCAGTACTTC

j_gene: TRBJ2-7
d_gene: TRBD2
abundance: once
v_gene: TRBV6-5
CDR3aa: CASSSQLSGRGYEQYF
CDR3nt: TGTGCCAGCAGTTCCCAACTAAGCGGGAGGGGGTACGAGCAGTACTTC

j_gene: TRBJ2-1
d_gene: TRBD2
abundance: NA
v_gene: TRBV9
CDR3aa: CASSASGPYNEQFF
CDR3nt: TGTGCCAGCAGTGCTAGCGGACCATACAATGAGCAGTTCTTC

j_gene: TRBJ2-1
d_gene: TRBD2
abundance: once
v_gene: TRBV6-1
CDR3aa: CASSELGPSGVPQEQFF
CDR3nt: TGTGCCAGCAGTGAATTGGGTCCTAGCGGGGTCCCTCAGGAGCAGTTCTTC

j_gene: TRBJ1-6
d_gene: TRBD1
abundance: NA
v_gene: TRBV10-3
CDR3aa: CAISDQGGVSPLHF
CDR3nt: TGTGCCATCAGTGATCAAGGGGGCGTTTCACCCCTCCACTTT

j_gene: TRBJ2-6
d_gene: NA
abundance: NA
v_gene: TRBV9
CDR3aa: CASSVFSDSGANVLTF
CDR3nt: TGTGCCAGCAGCGTATTTTCCGACTCTGGGGCCAACGTCCTGACTTTC

j_gene: TRBJ1-2
d_gene: NA
abundance: NA
v_gene: TRBV15
CDR3aa: CATSRGQASGYTF
CDR3nt: TGTGCCACCAGCAGAGGCCAGGCAAGCGGCTACACCTTC

j_gene: TRBJ2-3
d_gene: TRBD2
abundance: few
v_gene: TRBV5-1
CDR3aa: CASSLGTSGVTDTQYF
CDR3nt: TGCGCCAGCAGCTTGGGGACTAGCGGGGTCACAGATACGCAGTATTTT

j_gene: TRBJ1-5
d_gene: TRBD1
abundance: NA
v_gene: TRBV6-2/TRBV6-3
CDR3aa: CASSSVGRRGAQPQHF
CDR3nt: TGTGCCAGCAGTTCAGTCGGGCGCAGGGGGGCTCAGCCCCAGCATTTT

j_gene: TRBJ2-1
d_gene: NA
abundance: NA
v_gene: TRBV18
CDR3aa: CASSPVEVNEQFF
CDR3nt: TGTGCCAGCTCACCAGTGGAAGTCAATGAGCAGTTCTTC

j_gene: TRBJ1-1
d_gene: NA
abundance: NA
v_gene: TRBV10-2
CDR3aa: CASREYWGNTEAFF
CDR3nt: TGCGCCAGCAGGGAGTACTGGGGGAACACTGAAGCTTTCTTT

j_gene: TRBJ2-6
d_gene: TRBD1
abundance: NA
v_gene: TRBV5-1
CDR3aa: CASSLTLRQGAGANVLTF
CDR3nt: TGCGCCAGCAGCTTAACCTTACGACAGGGAGCTGGGGCCAACGTCCTGACTTTC

j_gene: TRBJ2-7
d_gene: TRBD2
abundance: NA
v_gene: TRBV5-1
CDR3aa: CASSLLAGDYEQYF
CDR3nt: TGCGCCAGCAGCTTACTAGCGGGGGACTACGAGCAGTACTTC